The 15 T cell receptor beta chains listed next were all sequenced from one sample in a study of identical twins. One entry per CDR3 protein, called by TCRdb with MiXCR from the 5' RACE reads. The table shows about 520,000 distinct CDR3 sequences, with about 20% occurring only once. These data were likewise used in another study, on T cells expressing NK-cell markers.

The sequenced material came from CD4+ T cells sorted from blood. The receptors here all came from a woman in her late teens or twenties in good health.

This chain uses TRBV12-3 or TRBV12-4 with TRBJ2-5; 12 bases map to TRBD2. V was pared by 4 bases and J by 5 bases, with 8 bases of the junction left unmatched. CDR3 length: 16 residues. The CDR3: CASSWASGGGRETQYF. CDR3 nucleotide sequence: TGTGCCAGCAGTTGGGCTAGCGGGGGGGGTCGGGAGACCCAGTACTTC.

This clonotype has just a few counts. The CDR3 coding sequence is TGCAGTGCTAGAGATCGGGAAGCGCGCTCCTACAATGAGCAGTTCTTC. It specifies CSARDREARSYNEQFF. V and J are TRBV20-1 and TRBJ2-1; D perhaps matches TRBD2 (5 bases). Germline lookup yields CDR1 DFQATT and CDR2 SNEGSKA (reference sequence). V shed 0 bases and J shed 0 bases, with 12 bases lying between them. CDR3 size: 16 residues.

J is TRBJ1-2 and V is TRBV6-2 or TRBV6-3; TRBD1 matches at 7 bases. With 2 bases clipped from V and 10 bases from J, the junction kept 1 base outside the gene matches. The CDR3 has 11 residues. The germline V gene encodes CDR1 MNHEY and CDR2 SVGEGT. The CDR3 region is CASSYGQVYTF. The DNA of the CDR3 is TGTGCCAGCAGTTACGGACAGGTCTACACCTTC.

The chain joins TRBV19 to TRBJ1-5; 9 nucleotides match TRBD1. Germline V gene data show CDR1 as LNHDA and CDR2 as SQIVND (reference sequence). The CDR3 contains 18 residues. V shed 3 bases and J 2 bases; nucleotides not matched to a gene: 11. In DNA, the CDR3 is TGTGCCAGTAGTATTGGGGACAGGGCTTCCCACGGCAATCAGCCCCAGCATTTT. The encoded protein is CASSIGDRASHGNQPQHF.

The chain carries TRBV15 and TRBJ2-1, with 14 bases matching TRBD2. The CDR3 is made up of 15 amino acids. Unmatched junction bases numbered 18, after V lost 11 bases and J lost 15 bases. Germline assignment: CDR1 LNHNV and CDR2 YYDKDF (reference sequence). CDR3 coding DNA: TGTGCCGCTTCACAGGGGACTAGCGGGGGACGTTGGCGGTTCTTC. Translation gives CAASQGTSGGRWRFF.

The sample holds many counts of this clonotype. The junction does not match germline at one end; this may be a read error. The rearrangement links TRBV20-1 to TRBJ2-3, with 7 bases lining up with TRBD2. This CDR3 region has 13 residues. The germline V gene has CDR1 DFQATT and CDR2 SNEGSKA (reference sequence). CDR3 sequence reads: CSASGGGTDTQYF. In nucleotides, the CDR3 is TGCAGCGCTAGCGGAGGGGGCACAGATACGCAGTATTTT.

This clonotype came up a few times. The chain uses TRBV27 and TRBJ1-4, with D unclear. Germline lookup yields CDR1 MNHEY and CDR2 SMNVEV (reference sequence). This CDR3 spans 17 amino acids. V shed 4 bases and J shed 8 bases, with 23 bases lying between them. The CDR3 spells CASSSNTGLARHEKLFF. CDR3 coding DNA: TGTGCCAGCAGTTCCAATACCGGACTAGCGAGACACGAAAAACTGTTTTTT.

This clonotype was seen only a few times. In DNA form, the CDR3 reads TGTGCCAGCAGCGCCAAGTATCAGGGTCTGAACACTGAAGCTTTCTTT. Translation: CASSAKYQGLNTEAFF. This chain links TRBV7-9 with TRBJ1-1, with D tentatively TRBD1 (5 bases). The CDR3 covers 16 residues. The ends were cut back, 5 bases at V and 0 bases at J, with 16 bases in the middle. Germline-derived CDR1 and CDR2 are SEHNR and FQNEAQ (reference sequence).

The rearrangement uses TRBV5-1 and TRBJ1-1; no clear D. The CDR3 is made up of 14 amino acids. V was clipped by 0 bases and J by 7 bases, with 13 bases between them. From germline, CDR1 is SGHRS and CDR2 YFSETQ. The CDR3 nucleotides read TGCGCCAGCAGCTTGGTGCTACGGGGAAATGAAGCTTTCTTT. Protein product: CASSLVLRGNEAFF.

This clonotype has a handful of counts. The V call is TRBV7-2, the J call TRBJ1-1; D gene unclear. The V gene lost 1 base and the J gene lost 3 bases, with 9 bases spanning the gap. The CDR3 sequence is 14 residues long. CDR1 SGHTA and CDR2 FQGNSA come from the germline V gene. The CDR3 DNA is TGTGCCAGCAGCTTAGTTTTCGGGGACACTGAAGCTTTCTTT. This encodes CASSLVFGDTEAFF.

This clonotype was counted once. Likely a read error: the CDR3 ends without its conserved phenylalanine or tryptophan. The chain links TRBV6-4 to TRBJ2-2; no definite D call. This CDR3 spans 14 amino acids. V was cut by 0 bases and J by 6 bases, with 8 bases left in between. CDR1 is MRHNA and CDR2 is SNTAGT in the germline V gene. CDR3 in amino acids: CASSDSRRSGELFS. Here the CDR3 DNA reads TGTGCCAGCAGTGACTCGAGGCGTTCCGGGGAGCTGTTTTCT.

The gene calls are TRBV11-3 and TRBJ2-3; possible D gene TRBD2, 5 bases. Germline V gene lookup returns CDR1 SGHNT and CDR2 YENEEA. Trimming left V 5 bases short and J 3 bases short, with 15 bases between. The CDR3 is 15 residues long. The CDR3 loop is CASSPNWWETDTQYF. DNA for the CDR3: TGTGCCAGCAGCCCCAATTGGTGGGAGACAGATACGCAGTATTTT.

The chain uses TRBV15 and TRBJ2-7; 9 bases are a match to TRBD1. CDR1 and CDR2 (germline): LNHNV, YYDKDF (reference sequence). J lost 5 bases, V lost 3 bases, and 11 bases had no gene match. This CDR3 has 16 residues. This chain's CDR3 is CATSSSPGQGVHEQYF. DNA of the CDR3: TGTGCCACCAGCAGTTCACCGGGACAGGGTGTCCACGAGCAGTACTTC.

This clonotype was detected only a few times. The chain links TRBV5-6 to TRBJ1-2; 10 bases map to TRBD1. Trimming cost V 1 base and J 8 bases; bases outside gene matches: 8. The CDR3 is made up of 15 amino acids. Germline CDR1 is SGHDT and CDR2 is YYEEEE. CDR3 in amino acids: CASSLSPTGGAGYTF. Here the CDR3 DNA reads TGTGCCAGCAGCTTGTCTCCGACAGGGGGCGCAGGCTACACCTTC.

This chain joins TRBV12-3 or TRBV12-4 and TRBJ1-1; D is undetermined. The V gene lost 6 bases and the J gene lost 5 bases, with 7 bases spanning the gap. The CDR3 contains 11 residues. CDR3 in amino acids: CASSPLTEAFF. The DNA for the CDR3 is TGTGCCAGCAGCCCCTTGACTGAAGCTTTCTTT.